Below, 5 T cell receptor beta chains from the same sample are listed, as sequenced in a study of molecular identifiers for immune sequencing clone quantification listed by TCRdb under 2018. The method behind the library was PCR. The instrument given in TCRdb is Illumina HiSeq 4000. TCRdb trimmed public reads at Q25 via fastp, called clones via MiXCR and kept in-frame beta chains. Duplicate CDR3 protein sequences are folded into a single record with the most common DNA and genes. Recorded for this sample are 60,000 to 70,000 distinct CDR3 sequences; 18% of them occurred a single time. The ten largest make up about 1.5% of the sample. Sample: naive CD8+ T cells from blood, with Jurkat cell RNA spiked in. The label giving this sample's cell subset or site can be read as: FACS-sorted CD8+CD4-CCR7+CD45RA+ naive T cells. The origin of the receptors is a human donor in good health. Some libraries in this study had Jurkat cell RNA spiked in.

This clonotype was picked up a small number of times. The gene calls are TRBV6-5 and TRBJ1-5; no firm D call. V lost 1 base, J lost 2 bases, and 3 bases lay in between. The germline V gene encodes CDR1 MNHEY and CDR2 SVGAGI. This CDR3 spans 13 amino acids. The CDR3 is CASSYFGNQPQHF. For the CDR3, the DNA is TGTGCCAGCAGTTACTTCGGCAATCAGCCCCAGCATTTT.

This clonotype was seen just once. This sequence may be a read error, since a much larger clone differs from it by one base. The chain uses TRBV12-3 or TRBV12-4 and TRBJ2-3; D not resolved. The CDR3 spans 14 residues. In nucleotides, the CDR3 is TGTGGCAGCACCATCGACGGATACACAGATACGCAGTATTTT. It specifies CGSTIDGYTDTQYF.

This clonotype was recorded at least ten times. The chain joins TRBV7-2 to TRBJ2-5; TRBD2 is a possible D gene (7 bases). Germline V gene lookup returns CDR1 SGHTA and CDR2 FQGNSA. The V end was cut by 9 bases, the J end by 5 bases, with 19 bases between. This CDR3 region has 14 residues. The CDR3 loop is CARRTGGRGETQYF. For the CDR3, the DNA is TGTGCCAGGAGAACCGGGGGGCGCGGGGAGACCCAGTACTTC.

This sequence joins TRBV20-1 and TRBJ2-1, with TRBD2 identical over 7 bases. V lost 0 bases to trimming and J lost 7 bases; unmatched junction nucleotides: 9. CDR1 and CDR2 from the germline V gene are DFQATT and SNEGSKA (reference sequence). This CDR3 region has 15 residues. The CDR3 protein is CSARDFLAAPNEQFF. CDR3 bases: TGCAGTGCTAGAGATTTTCTAGCGGCTCCGAATGAGCAGTTCTTC.

This clonotype was detected ten times or more. A read error may account for a junction end that differs from germline. Here the CDR3 reads CAWRDGTSSLF. For the CDR3, the DNA is TGTGCCTGGAGGGACGGGACTAGCTCTCTCTTC. The rearrangement joins TRBV30 to TRBJ2-7; 9 bases fit TRBD2. The germline V gene encodes CDR1 GTSNPN and CDR2 SVGIG (reference sequence). The CDR3 has 11 residues.